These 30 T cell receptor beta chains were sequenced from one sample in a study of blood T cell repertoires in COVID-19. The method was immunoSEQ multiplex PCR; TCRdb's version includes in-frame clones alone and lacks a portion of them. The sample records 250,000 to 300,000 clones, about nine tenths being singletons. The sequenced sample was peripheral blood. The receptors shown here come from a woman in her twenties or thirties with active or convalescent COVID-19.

The CDR3 region is CASRGDRGPGYEQYF. The CDR3, as DNA: TGTGCCAGCAGGGGGGACAGAGGACCCGGATACGAGCAGTACTTC. The chain is built from TRBV2 and TRBJ2-7; TRBD1 matches at 7 bases. Germline CDR1 reads SNHLY; CDR2 reads FYNNEI. The CDR3 spans 15 residues. With 6 bases clipped from V and 4 bases from J, the junction kept 12 bases outside the gene matches.

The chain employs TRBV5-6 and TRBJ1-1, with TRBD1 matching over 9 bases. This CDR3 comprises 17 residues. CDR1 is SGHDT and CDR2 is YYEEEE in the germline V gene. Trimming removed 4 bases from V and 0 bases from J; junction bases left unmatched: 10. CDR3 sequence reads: CASSRTGVLLMNTEAFF. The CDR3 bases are TGTGCCAGCAGCCGGACAGGGGTCCTTTTAATGAACACTGAAGCTTTCTTT.

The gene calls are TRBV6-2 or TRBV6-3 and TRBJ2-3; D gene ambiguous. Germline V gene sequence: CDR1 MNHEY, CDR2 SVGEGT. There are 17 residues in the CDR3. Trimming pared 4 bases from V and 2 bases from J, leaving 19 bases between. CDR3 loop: CASSFNPVLPSTDTQYF. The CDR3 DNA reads TGTGCCAGCAGTTTCAACCCCGTCCTACCCTCCACAGATACGCAGTATTTT.

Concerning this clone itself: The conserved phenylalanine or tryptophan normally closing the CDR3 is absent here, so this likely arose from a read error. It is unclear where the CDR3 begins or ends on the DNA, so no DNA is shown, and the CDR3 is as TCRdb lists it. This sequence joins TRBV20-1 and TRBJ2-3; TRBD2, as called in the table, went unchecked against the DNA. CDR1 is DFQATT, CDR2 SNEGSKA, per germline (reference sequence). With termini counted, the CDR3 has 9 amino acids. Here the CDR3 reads CSARAPRRR.

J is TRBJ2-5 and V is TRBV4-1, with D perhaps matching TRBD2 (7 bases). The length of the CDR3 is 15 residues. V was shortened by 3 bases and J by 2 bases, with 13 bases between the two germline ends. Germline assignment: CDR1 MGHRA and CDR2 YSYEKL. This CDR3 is CASSQRGGAQETQYF. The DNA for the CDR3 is TGCGCCAGCAGCCAGAGGGGGGGGGCTCAAGAGACCCAGTACTTC.

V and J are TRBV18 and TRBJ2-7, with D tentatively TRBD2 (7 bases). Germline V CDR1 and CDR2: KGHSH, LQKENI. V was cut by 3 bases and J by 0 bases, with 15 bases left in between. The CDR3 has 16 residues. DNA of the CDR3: TGTGCCAGCTCACCTCTCGGGGGGCCAAGCTCCTACGAGCAGTACTTC. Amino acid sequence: CASSPLGGPSSYEQYF. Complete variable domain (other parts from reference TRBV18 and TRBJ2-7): NAGVMQNPRHLVRRRGQEARLRCSPMKGHSHVYWYRQLPEEGLKFMVYLQKENIIDESGMPKERFSAEFPKEGPSILRIQQVVRGDSAAYFCASSPLGGPSSYEQYFGPGTRLTVT.

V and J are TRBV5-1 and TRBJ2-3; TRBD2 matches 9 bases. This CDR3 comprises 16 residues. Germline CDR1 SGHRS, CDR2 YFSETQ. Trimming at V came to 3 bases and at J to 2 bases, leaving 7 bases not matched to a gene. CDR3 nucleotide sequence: TGCGCCAGCAGCTGGGACCGCGGGGGGGCCACAGATACGCAGTATTTT. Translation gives CASSWDRGGATDTQYF.

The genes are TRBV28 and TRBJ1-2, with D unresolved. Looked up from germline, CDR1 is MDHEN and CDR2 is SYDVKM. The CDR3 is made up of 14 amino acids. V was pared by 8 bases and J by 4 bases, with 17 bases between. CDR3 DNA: TGTGCCAGCGGGCTCACCCAAGGAATCTATGGCTACACCTTC. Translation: CASGLTQGIYGYTF.

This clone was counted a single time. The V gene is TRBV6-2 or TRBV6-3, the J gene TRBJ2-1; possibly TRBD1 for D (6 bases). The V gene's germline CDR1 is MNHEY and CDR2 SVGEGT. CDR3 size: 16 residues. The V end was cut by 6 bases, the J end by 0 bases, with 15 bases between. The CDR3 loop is CASSYQGGSSYNEQFF. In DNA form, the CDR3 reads TGTGCCAGCAGCTATCAAGGGGGAAGCTCCTACAATGAGCAGTTCTTC.

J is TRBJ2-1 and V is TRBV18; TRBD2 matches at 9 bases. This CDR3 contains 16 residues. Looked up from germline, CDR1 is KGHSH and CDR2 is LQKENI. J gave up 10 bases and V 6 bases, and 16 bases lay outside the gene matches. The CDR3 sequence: CASSHGAGGVVGEQFF. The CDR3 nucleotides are TGTGCCAGCTCTCACGGAGCGGGGGGTGTCGTGGGGGAGCAGTTCTTC.

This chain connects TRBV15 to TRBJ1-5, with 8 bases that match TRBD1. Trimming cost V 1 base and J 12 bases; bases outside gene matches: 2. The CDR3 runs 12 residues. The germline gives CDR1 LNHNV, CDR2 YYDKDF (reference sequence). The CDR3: CATSRGGTGQHF. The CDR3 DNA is TGTGCCACCAGCAGAGGGGGGACAGGCCAGCATTTT.

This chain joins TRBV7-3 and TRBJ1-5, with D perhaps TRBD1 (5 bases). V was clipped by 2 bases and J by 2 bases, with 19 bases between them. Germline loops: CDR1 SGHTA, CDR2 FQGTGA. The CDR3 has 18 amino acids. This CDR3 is CASSLRVEGPRRNQPQHF. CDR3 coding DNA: TGTGCCAGCAGCTTACGGGTGGAGGGGCCCAGGCGCAATCAGCCCCAGCATTTT.

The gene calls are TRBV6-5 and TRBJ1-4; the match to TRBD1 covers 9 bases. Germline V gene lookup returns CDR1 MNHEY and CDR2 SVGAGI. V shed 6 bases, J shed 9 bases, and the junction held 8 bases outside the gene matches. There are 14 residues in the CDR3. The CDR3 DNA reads TGTGCCAGCAGCACCCGGGACAGGGATAAAAAACTGTTTTTT. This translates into CASSTRDRDKKLFF.

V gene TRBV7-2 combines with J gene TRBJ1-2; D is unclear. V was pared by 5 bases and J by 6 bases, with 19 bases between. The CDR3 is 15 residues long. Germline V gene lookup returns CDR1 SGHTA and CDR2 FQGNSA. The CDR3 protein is CASSPRSFGENGYTF. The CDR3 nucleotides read TGTGCCAGCAGCCCCCGTTCCTTTGGTGAGAATGGCTACACCTTC.

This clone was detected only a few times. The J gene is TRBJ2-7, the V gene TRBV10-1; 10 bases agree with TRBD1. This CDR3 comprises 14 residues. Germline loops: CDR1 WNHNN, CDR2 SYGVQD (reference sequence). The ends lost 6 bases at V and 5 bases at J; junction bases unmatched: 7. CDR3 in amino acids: CASRPGQGRNEQYF. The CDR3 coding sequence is TGCGCCAGCAGACCGGGACAGGGGCGCAACGAGCAGTACTTC.

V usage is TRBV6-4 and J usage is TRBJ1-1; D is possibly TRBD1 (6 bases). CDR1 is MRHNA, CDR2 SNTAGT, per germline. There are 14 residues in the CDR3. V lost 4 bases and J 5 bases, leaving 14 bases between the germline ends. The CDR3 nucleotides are TGTGCCAGCAGTGCCGACAGGTCAGGGACTGAAGCTTTCTTT. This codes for CASSADRSGTEAFF.

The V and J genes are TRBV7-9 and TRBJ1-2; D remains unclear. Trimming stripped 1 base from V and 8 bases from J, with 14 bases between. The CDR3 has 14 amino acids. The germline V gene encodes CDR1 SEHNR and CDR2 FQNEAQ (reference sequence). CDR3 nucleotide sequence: TGTGCCAGCAGCTTAGGTTGGGGAGAGGAGGGCTACACCTTC. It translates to CASSLGWGEEGYTF.

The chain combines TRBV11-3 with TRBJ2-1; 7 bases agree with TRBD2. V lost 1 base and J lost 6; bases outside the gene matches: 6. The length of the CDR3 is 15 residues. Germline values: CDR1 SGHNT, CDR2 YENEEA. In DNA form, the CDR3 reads TGTGCCAGCAGCTTAGGCGGGGGAAGCGGCAATGAGCAGTTCTTC. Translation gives CASSLGGGSGNEQFF.

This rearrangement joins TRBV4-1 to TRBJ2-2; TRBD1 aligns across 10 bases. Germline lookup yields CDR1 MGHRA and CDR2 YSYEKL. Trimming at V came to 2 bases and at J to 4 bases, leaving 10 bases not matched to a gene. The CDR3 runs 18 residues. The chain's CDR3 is CASSQSRQGALGTGELFF. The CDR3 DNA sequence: TGCGCCAGCAGCCAATCCAGACAGGGGGCGCTGGGCACCGGGGAGCTGTTTTTT.

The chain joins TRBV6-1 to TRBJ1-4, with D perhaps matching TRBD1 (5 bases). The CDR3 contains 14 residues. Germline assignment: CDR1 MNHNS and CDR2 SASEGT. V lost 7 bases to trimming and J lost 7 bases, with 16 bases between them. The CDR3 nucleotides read TGTGCCAGCACCGCGGGGGTCATAGCTGAAAAACTGTTTTTT. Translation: CASTAGVIAEKLFF.

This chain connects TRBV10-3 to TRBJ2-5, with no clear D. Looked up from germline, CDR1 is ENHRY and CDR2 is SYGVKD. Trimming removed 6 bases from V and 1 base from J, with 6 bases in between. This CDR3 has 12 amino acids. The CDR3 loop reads CAISQFQETQYF. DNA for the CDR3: TGTGCCATCAGCCAGTTCCAAGAGACCCAGTACTTC.

For the CDR3, the DNA is TGTGCCAGCAGCTTAGGGCTATGGGGGCCCCAAGAGACCCAGTACTTC. As protein: CASSLGLWGPQETQYF. The J gene is TRBJ2-5, the V gene TRBV7-2; TRBD1 might be the D (6 bases). Trimming removed 1 base from V and 1 base from J, with 13 bases in between. CDR3 length: 16 amino acids. CDR1 and CDR2 (germline): SGHTA, FQGNSA.

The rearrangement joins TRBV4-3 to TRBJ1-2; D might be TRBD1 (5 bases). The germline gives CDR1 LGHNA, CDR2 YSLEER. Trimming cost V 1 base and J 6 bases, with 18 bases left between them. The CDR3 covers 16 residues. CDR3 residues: CASSQAGGARRDGYTF. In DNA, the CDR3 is TGCGCCAGCAGCCAAGCTGGGGGTGCTCGGAGGGATGGCTACACCTTC.

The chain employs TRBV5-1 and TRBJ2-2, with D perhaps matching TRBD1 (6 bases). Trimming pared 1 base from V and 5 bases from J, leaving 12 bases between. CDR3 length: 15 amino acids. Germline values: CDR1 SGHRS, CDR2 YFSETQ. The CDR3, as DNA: TGCGCCAGCAGCTTGTTCCAGGGGTCGACCGGGGAGCTGTTTTTT. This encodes CASSLFQGSTGELFF.

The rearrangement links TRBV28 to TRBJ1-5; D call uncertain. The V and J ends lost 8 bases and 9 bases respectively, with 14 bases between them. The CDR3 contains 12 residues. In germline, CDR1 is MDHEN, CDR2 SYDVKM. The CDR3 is CASSLAAVPQHF. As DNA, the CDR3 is TGTGCCAGCTCCCTCGCGGCCGTGCCCCAGCATTTT.

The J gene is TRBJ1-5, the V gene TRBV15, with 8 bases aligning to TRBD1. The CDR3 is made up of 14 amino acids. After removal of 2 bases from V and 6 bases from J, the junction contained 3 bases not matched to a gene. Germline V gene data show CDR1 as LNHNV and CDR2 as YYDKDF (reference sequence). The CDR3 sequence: CATSRRQGTQPQHF. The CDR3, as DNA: TGTGCCACCAGCAGAAGACAGGGGACTCAGCCCCAGCATTTT.

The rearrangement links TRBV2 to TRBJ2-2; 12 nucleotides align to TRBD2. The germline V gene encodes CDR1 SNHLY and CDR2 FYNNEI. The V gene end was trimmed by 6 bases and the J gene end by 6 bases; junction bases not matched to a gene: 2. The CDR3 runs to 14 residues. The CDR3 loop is CASRLAGGPGELFF. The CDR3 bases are TGTGCCAGCAGGCTAGCGGGGGGGCCCGGGGAGCTGTTTTTT.

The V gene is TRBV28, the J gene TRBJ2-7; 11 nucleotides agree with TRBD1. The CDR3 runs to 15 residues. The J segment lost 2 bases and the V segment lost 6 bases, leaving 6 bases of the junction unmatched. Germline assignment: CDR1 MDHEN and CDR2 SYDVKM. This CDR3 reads CASRAGTGGPYEQYF. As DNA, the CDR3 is TGTGCCAGCAGAGCCGGGACAGGGGGTCCCTACGAGCAGTACTTC.

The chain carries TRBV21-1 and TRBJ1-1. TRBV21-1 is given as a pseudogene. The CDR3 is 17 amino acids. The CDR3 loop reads CASSRERARGEVRGAFF. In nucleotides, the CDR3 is TGTGCCAGCAGCAGGGAACGAGCCCGGGGGGAGGTACGCGGAGCTTTCTTT.

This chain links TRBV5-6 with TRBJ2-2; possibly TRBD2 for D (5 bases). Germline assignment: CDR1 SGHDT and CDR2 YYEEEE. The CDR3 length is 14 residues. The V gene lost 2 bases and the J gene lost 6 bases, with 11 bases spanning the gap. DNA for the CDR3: TGTGCCAGCAGCTTCCTGGAGCGGCCCGGGGAGCTGTTTTTT. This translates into CASSFLERPGELFF.